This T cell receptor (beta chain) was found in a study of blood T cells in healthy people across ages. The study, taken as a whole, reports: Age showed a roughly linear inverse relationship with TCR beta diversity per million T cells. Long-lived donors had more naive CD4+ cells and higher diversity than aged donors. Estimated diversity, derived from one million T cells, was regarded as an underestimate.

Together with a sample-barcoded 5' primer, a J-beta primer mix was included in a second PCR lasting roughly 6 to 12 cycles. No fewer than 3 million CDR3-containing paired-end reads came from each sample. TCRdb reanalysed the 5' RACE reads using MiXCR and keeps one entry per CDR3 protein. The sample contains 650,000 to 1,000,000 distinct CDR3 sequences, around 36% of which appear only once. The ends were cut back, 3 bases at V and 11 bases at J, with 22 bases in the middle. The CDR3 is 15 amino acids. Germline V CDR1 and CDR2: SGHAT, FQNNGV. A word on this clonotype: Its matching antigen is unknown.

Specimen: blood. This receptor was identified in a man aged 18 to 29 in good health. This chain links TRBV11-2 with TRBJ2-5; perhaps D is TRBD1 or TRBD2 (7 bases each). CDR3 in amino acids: CASSFAGGASHEQYF. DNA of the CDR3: TGTGCCAGCAGCTTTGCAGGGGGGGCCTCCCATGAGCAGTACTTC.